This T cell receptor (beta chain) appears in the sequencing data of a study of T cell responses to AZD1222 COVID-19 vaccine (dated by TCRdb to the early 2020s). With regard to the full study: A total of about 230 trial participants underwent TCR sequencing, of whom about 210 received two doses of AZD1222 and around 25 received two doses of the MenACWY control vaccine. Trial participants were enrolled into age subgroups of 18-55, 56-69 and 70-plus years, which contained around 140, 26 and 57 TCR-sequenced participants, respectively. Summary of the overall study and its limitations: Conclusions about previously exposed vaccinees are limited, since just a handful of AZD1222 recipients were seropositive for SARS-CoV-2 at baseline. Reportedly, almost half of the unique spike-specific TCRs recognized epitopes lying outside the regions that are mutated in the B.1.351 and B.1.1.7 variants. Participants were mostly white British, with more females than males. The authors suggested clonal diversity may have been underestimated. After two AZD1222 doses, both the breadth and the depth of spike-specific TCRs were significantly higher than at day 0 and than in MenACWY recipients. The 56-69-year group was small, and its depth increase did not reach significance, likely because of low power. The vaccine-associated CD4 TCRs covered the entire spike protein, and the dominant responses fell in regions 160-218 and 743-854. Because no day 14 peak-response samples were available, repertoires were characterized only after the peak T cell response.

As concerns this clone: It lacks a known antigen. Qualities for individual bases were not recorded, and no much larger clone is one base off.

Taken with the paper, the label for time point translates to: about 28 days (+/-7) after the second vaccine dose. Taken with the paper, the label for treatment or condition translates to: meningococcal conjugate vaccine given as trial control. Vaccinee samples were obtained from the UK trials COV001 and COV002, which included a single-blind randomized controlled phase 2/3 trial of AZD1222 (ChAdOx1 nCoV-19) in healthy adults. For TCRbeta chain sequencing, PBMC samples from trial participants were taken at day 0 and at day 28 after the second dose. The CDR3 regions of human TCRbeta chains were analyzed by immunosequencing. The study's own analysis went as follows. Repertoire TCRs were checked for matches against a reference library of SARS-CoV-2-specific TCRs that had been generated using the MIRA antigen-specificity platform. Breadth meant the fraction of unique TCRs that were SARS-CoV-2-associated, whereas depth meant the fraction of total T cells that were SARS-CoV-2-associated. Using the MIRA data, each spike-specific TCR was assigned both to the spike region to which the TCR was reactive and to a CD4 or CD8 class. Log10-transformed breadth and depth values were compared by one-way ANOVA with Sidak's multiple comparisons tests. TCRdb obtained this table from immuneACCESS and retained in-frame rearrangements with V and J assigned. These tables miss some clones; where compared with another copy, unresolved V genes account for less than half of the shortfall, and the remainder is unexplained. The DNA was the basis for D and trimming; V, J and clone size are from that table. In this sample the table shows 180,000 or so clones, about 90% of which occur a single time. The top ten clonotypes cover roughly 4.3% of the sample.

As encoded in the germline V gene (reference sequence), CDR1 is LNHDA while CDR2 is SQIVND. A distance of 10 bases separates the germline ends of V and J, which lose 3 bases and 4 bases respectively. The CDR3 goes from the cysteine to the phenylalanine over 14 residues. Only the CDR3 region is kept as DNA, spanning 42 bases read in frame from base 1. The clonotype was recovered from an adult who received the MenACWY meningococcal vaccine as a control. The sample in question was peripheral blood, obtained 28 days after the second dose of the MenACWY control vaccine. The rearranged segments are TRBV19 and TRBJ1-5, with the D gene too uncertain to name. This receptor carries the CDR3 CASSIGQRNQPQHF. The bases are TGTGCCAGTAGTATTGGGCAGAGGAATCAGCCCCAGCATTTT.